The next 22 T cell receptor beta chains were all read from a single sample in a study of OX40 agonist ivuxolimab in advanced cancers. Sequenced by immunoSEQ multiplex PCR; TCRdb stores in-frame clones only, minus some. The sample records roughly 19,000 clones, around 84% being singletons. The input for sequencing was CD4+ or CD8+ T cells sorted from blood, taken in a trial of the OX40 agonist ivuxolimab. All receptors derive from an adult with an advanced solid tumor such as melanoma, head and neck, liver or kidney cancer.

The chain links TRBV11-2 to TRBJ2-7; perhaps TRBD2 as D (6 bases). V lost 5 bases, J lost 5 bases, and 16 bases lay in between. The CDR3 sequence is 14 residues long. In germline, CDR1 is SGHAT, CDR2 FQNNGV. DNA for the CDR3: TGTGCCAGCAGCCCCGTCCGGGGGAAAGACGAGCAGTACTTC. Translated, it gives CASSPVRGKDEQYF. Looking up the rest from reference TRBV11-2 and TRBJ2-7 gives the full variable domain: EAGVAQSPRYKIIEKRQSVAFWCNPISGHATLYWYQQILGQGPKLLIQFQNNGVVDDSQLPKDRFSAERLKGVDSTLKIQPAKLEDSAVYLCASSPVRGKDEQYFGPGTRLTVT.

The chain has TRBV6-4 and TRBJ2-3; TRBD2 aligns across 10 bases. The CDR3 spans 15 residues. Losses at the gene ends were 2 bases for V and 7 bases for J; bases not matched to a gene: 6. Germline CDR1 reads MRHNA; CDR2 reads SNTAGT. The CDR3 spells CASSDSGGAGNTQYF. CDR3 bases: TGTGCCAGCAGTGACAGCGGGGGGGCCGGAAATACGCAGTATTTT.

The chain recombines TRBV28 with TRBJ2-4; D possibly corresponds to TRBD1 (6 bases). With 5 bases removed from V and 13 bases from J, the gap between germline ends came to 15 bases. CDR1 is MDHEN, CDR2 SYDVKM, per germline. The CDR3 consists of 12 residues. As DNA, the CDR3 is TGTGCCAGCAGTCAACAGGGTTCGAGGCAGTACTTC. The encoded protein is CASSQQGSRQYF. The full variable domain, with the rest looked up from reference TRBV28 and TRBJ2-4, is DVKVTQSSRYLVKRTGEKVFLECVQDMDHENMFWYRQDPGLGLRLIYFSYDVKMKEKGDIPEGYSVSREKKERFSLILESASTNQTSMYLCASSQQGSRQYFGAGTRLSVL.

The chain couples TRBV4-3 to TRBJ1-3; the D gene is possibly TRBD1 (5 bases). V lost 8 bases and J lost 0, with 17 bases in between. The CDR3 contains 16 residues. Looked up from germline, CDR1 is LGHNA and CDR2 is YSLEER. In DNA, the CDR3 is TGCGCCAGCGGCATGGGGGAGGGTGTCTCTGGAAACACCATATATTTT. Its translation is CASGMGEGVSGNTIYF.

This chain joins TRBV6-6 and TRBJ2-7, with 7 bases aligning to TRBD1. The germline V gene has CDR1 MNHNY and CDR2 SVGAGI (reference sequence). The CDR3 extends over 14 amino acids. V shed 5 bases and J 3 bases; nucleotides not matched to a gene: 7. The CDR3 protein is CASSKWTGFYEQYF. The CDR3 nucleotides read TGTGCCAGCAGTAAATGGACAGGATTCTACGAGCAGTACTTC.

J is TRBJ2-1 and V is TRBV11-2; the D gene is possibly TRBD1 (5 bases). Trimming stripped 1 base from V and 8 bases from J, with 12 bases between. The CDR3 runs 14 residues. Germline CDR1 SGHAT, CDR2 FQNNGV. The CDR3: CASSLVRRGDEQFF. The CDR3 bases are TGTGCCAGCAGCTTAGTGAGAAGGGGCGATGAGCAGTTCTTC.

The chain joins TRBV2 to TRBJ2-2; D is perhaps TRBD1 or TRBD2 (6 bases each). Deletions cut 5 bases from V and 6 bases from J, with 22 bases between. The CDR3 is 17 amino acids. CDR1 is SNHLY and CDR2 is FYNNEI in the germline V gene. CDR3 residues: CASSHKDRGPNPGELFF. CDR3 sequence (DNA): TGTGCCAGCAGTCACAAGGATCGGGGGCCAAATCCCGGGGAGCTGTTTTTT.

The gene calls are TRBV10-3 and TRBJ1-2, with 8 nucleotides matching TRBD1. V trimming: 10 bases; J trimming: 4 bases; junction bases outside the gene matches: 11. This CDR3 spans 14 amino acids. CDR1 ENHRY and CDR2 SYGVKD come from the germline V gene. The CDR3 protein is CATDRGQGGYGYTF. The DNA for the CDR3 is TGTGCCACCGATCGAGGACAGGGTGGCTATGGCTACACCTTC.

The chain uses TRBV4-2 and TRBJ1-5; D uncertain. The CDR3 sequence is 14 residues long. V was pared by 1 base and J by 4 bases, with 8 bases between. From germline, CDR1 is LGHNA and CDR2 YNFKEQ. CDR3 sequence: CASSQVGPNQPQHF. CDR3 in DNA: TGTGCCAGCAGCCAAGTTGGGCCAAATCAGCCCCAGCATTTT.

The chain has TRBV4-3 and TRBJ2-5, with 8 bases that match TRBD1. V shed 1 base and J 2 bases; nucleotides not matched to a gene: 12. The CDR3 spans 18 residues. The germline V gene has CDR1 LGHNA and CDR2 YSLEER. CDR3 sequence: CASSQVPARDRRQETQYF. Here the CDR3 DNA reads TGCGCCAGCAGCCAAGTTCCCGCCCGGGACAGGCGACAAGAGACCCAGTACTTC.

This chain connects TRBV27 to TRBJ2-7, with D possibly being TRBD1 (6 bases). Per the germline V gene, CDR1 is MNHEY and CDR2 is SMNVEV (reference sequence). With 2 bases removed from V and 2 bases from J, the gap between germline ends came to 13 bases. CDR3 length equals 15 residues. CDR3 amino acids: CASSLDRRGTYEQYF. DNA for the CDR3: TGTGCCAGCAGTTTAGATCGCAGGGGAACCTACGAGCAGTACTTC.

The rearrangement joins TRBV19 to TRBJ2-7; TRBD1 is a possible D gene (6 bases). V was cut by 6 bases and J by 5 bases, with 14 bases left in between. Germline V gene lookup returns CDR1 LNHDA and CDR2 SQIVND (reference sequence). CDR3 size: 13 residues. Here the CDR3 reads CASSPGAQNEQYF. The CDR3 DNA sequence: TGTGCCAGTAGCCCAGGGGCGCAGAACGAGCAGTACTTC.

The chain combines TRBV4-2 with TRBJ2-7, with D perhaps TRBD1 (6 bases). V lost 2 bases and J 3 bases, leaving 11 bases between the germline ends. The length of the CDR3 is 14 residues. Germline V gene lookup returns CDR1 LGHNA and CDR2 YNFKEQ. CDR3 sequence reads: CASSQLGQIYEQYF. The DNA for the CDR3 is TGTGCCAGCAGCCAACTCGGACAGATCTACGAGCAGTACTTC.

V gene TRBV4-1 combines with J gene TRBJ2-3, with D possibly TRBD2 on 6 matching bases. Germline CDR1 MGHRA, CDR2 YSYEKL. Trimming took 1 base from V and 4 from J, leaving 6 bases between them. The CDR3 spans 13 residues. The CDR3 protein is CASSQGEADTQYF. CDR3 nucleotide sequence: TGCGCCAGCAGCCAAGGGGAGGCAGATACGCAGTATTTT.

CDR3 DNA: TGTGCCAGCAGCCCAATGGGGCCCGGCACAGATACGCAGTATTTT. Encoded protein: CASSPMGPGTDTQYF. V and J are TRBV6-6 and TRBJ2-3, with TRBD1 as a possible D gene (5 bases). V lost 6 bases and J lost 1, with 14 bases in between. The CDR3 has 15 amino acids. Looked up from germline, CDR1 is MNHNY and CDR2 is SVGAGI (reference sequence).

The rearrangement links TRBV5-4 to TRBJ1-4; D may be TRBD1 (6 bases). The CDR3 extends over 14 amino acids. In germline, CDR1 is SGHNT, CDR2 YYREEE (reference sequence). V gave up 3 bases and J gave up 7 bases, with 13 bases separating them. The CDR3 region is CASSSYREPEKLFF. CDR3 nucleotides: TGTGCCAGCAGCTCATACAGGGAACCTGAAAAACTGTTTTTT.

The chain recombines TRBV28 with TRBJ2-1, with D possibly matching TRBD1 (5 bases). Per germline, CDR1 MDHEN and CDR2 SYDVKM. V lost 7 bases, J lost 2 bases, and 15 bases lay in between. The CDR3 sequence is 15 residues long. CDR3 nucleotide sequence: TGTGCCAGCAACACAGGTCTGAAGCCCTACAATGAGCAGTTCTTC. It is translated as CASNTGLKPYNEQFF.

J is TRBJ2-2 and V is TRBV30, with 9 nucleotides matching TRBD2. After removal of 1 base from V and 5 bases from J, the junction contained 20 bases not matched to a gene. Germline loops: CDR1 GTSNPN, CDR2 SVGIG (reference sequence). This CDR3 region has 20 residues. CDR3 bases: TGTGCCTGGAGTGCAAAACCTGGGCTAGCGGGATGGGGGAGGACCGGGGAGCTGTTTTTT. It is translated as CAWSAKPGLAGWGRTGELFF.

The chain is built from TRBV28 and TRBJ2-6, with D maybe TRBD1 (5 bases). CDR3 length: 20 amino acids. Per germline, CDR1 MDHEN and CDR2 SYDVKM. V was trimmed by 2 bases and J by 1 base, leaving 21 bases between them. CDR3 sequence: CASSLNSRAARWSGANVLTF. Written as DNA, the CDR3 is TGTGCCAGCAGTTTAAACAGCAGGGCAGCCCGATGGTCTGGGGCCAACGTCCTGACTTTC.

The chain joins TRBV5-7 to TRBJ1-2; D is possibly TRBD1 (5 bases). TRBV5-7 is marked as an open reading frame, function uncertain. V was cut by 3 bases and J by 3 bases, with 18 bases left in between. This CDR3 has 16 residues. Here the CDR3 reads CASSYSSGGKDYGYTF. The CDR3 region has the DNA TGTGCCAGCAGCTATTCGTCCGGGGGGAAGGACTATGGCTACACCTTC.

This CDR3 reads CASSNPSGRRADTQYF. DNA of the CDR3: TGTGCCAGCAGCAACCCTAGCGGGAGGCGGGCGGATACGCAGTATTTT. The genes are TRBV5-4 and TRBJ2-3; 11 bases are shared with TRBD2. The V gene end was trimmed by 4 bases and the J gene end by 6 bases; junction bases not matched to a gene: 10. This CDR3 comprises 16 residues. Germline assignment: CDR1 SGHNT and CDR2 YYREEE (reference sequence). The complete variable domain, with remaining parts taken from reference TRBV5-4 and TRBJ2-3, reads ETGVTQSPTHLIKTRGQQVTLRCSSQSGHNTVSWYQQALGQGPQFIFQYYREEENGRGNFPPRFSGLQFPNYSSELNVNALELDDSALYLCASSNPSGRRADTQYFGPGTRLTVL.

The genes are TRBV19 and TRBJ2-7, with D hard to call. This CDR3 is built from 13 residues. Per germline, CDR1 LNHDA and CDR2 SQIVND (reference sequence). Deletions cut 5 bases from V and 1 base from J, with 9 bases between. The CDR3 DNA sequence: TGTGCCAGTAGTCTCACTGGTTCCTACGAGCAGTACTTC. Translating gives CASSLTGSYEQYF.